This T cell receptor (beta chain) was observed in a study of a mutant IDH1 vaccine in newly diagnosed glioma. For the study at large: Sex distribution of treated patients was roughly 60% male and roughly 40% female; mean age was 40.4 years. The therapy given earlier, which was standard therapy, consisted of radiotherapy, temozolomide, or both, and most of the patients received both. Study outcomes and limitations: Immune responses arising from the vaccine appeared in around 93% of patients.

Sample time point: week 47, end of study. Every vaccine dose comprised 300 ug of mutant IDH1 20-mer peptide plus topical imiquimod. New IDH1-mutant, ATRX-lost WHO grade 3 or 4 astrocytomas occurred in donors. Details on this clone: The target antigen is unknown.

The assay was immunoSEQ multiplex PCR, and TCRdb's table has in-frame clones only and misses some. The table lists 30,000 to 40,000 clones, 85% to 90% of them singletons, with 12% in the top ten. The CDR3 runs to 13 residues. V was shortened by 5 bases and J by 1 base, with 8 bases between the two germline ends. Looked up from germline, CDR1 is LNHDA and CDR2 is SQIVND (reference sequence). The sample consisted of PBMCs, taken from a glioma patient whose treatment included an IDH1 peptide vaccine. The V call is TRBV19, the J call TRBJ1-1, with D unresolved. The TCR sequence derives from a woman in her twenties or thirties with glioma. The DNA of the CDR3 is TGTGCCAGTAGTCTGGGAGGGAACACTGAAGCTTTCTTT. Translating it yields CASSLGGNTEAFF. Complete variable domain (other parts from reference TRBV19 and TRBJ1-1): DGGITQSPKYLFRKEGQNVTLSCEQNLNHDAMYWYRQDPGQGLRLIYYSQIVNDFQKGDIAEGYSVSREKKESFPLTVTSAQKNPTAFYLCASSLGGNTEAFFGQGTRLTVV.